A selection of T cell receptor beta chains follows, all from one sample in a study of tumor-infiltrating lymphocytes in primary liver carcinoma. TCRdb re-called the multiplex PCR reads with MiXCR, one entry per CDR3 protein. The sample lists more than 85,000 distinct CDR3 sequences, around 84% occurring once. Sequenced input: liver tumor tissue from sampling region 3. Source of these receptors: a man aged 40-50 years with primary liver carcinoma and hepatitis B virus infection. Both conserved end residues are part of each CDR3. The D gene is left open where the match is weak. Size is stated for part of the rows, as once, few or many counts, or as a class when the clone is expanded.

V,J,size,D,DNA,CDR3
TRBV4-3,TRBJ2-7,-,-,TGCGTCAGCAGCCAAGATGTTTCCAGTTCCTACGAGCATTACTTC,CVSSQDVSSSYEHYF
TRBV25-1,TRBJ2-1,-,TRBD2,TGTGCCAGTATAGCGGGAGGTTCCTACAATGAGCAGTTCTTC,CASIAGGSYNEQFF
TRBV6-1,TRBJ2-6,once,-,TGTGCCTGCAGTGAACAGGGTACGCCTGGGGCCAACGTCCTGATTTTC,CACSEQGTPGANVLIF
TRBV6-5,TRBJ2-1,-,-,TGTGCCAGCAGCCTGGGGATCAGCGGCTCCTACAACGAGCAGTTCTTC,CASSLGISGSYNEQFF
TRBV4-1,TRBJ1-2,-,-,TGCGACAGCAACCAAGAGGGGTACCCCCCCGCTGCCCAACCTACCTATGGCTACACCTTC,CDSNQEGYPPAAQPTYGYTF
TRBV9,TRBJ1-3,few,-,TGTGCCAGCAGTGCCGGTCGCATCTCTGGAAACACCATATATTTT,CASSAGRISGNTIYF
TRBV6-6,TRBJ1-1,-,TRBD1,TGTGCCGACAGTGGGACAGGGGTAAGGAGTGAAGCTTTCTTT,CADSGTGVRSEAFF
TRBV4-1,TRBJ2-1,-,-,TGTGTCAGCAGCCAAGATCCCCAACGAGGTCCCACCTACAATGAGCAGTTCTTC,CVSSQDPQRGPTYNEQFF
TRBV29-1,TRBJ2-2,-,-,TGCAGCGTCCTCAGTCCGGGACCCACCGGGAAGCTGCTTTTT,CSVLSPGPTGKLLF
TRBV6-6,TRBJ1-1,-,-,TGTACCAGCTCCGGGGTCAGTAAGAACACTGAAGCATTCTTT,CTSSGVSKNTEAFF
TRBV6-5,TRBJ2-3,-,TRBD2,TGTGTCAGCAGCCGATCCCTAGCGGGAGGGAGCACGGATACGCAGTATTTT,CVSSRSLAGGSTDTQYF
TRBV6-1,TRBJ2-2,-,TRBD2,TGTGTCACCACACTTCGGACTAGCGGAATCAACACCGGGGAGCTGTTTTTT,CVTTLRTSGINTGELFF
TRBV6-1,TRBJ1-4,once,-,TGTGCCAGCGCTATAGGTACAAGTAATGAAAGACTGTTTTTT,CASAIGTSNERLFF
TRBV11-2,TRBJ1-4,-,-,TGTGCAAGCATCTTCGACCAAGAACGTGGAAAACTGTTTTTT,CASIFDQERGKLFF
TRBV5-6,TRBJ2-1,many,-,TGTGCCAGCAGCTTGGATTTGGCGGGAATCGGCGATGAGCAGTTCTTC,CASSLDLAGIGDEQFF
TRBV29-1,TRBJ2-3,-,TRBD2,TGCAACGTAGCTAGCGGGAGGGATACGCAGTATTTT,CNVASGRDTQYF
TRBV12-3/TRBV12-4,TRBJ1-2,-,TRBD1,TGTGCCTTCGGACAGGGGGTCGATGGGTACACGTTC,CAFGQGVDGYTF
TRBV4-3,TRBJ1-6,-,-,TGCGTCAGCAGCAGTGGGTGTTGGGCGAATTCACCCCTCCACTTT,CVSSSGCWANSPLHF
TRBV28,TRBJ2-7,-,TRBD1,TGTGCCAGCAGGAGCCTCACAACGATCGCCGGGACAGGGACCCACGAGCAGTACTTC,CASRSLTTIAGTGTHEQYF
TRBV7-9,TRBJ1-3,-,-,TGTGCCAGCAGCCGGGACCAGAGCTCTGGAAACACCATATATTTT,CASSRDQSSGNTIYF
TRBV29-1,TRBJ2-5,-,-,TGCAGCGTTGGACAGACATACCAAGAGATCCAGTACTTC,CSVGQTYQEIQYF
TRBV4-3,TRBJ2-7,many,-,TGCGCCAGCAGCCAAAGTGGGGGGTCCTACGAGCAGTACTTC,CASSQSGGSYEQYF
TRBV29-1,TRBJ2-2,-,-,TGTAGAGGTACCCATAGGTCCGGGGAGCTGTTTTTT,CRGTHRSGELFF
TRBV6-1,TRBJ2-7,medium-sized,-,TGTGCCAGCAGTGTTGGGACGGTGGGCTCCTACGAGCAGTACTTC,CASSVGTVGSYEQYF
TRBV11-2,TRBJ1-1,-,-,TGTGTCAGTACCCGGTCGGGGAACACTGAAGCCTTCTTT,CVSTRSGNTEAFF
TRBV5-1,TRBJ2-1,few,-,TGCGCCAGCATTTCAGACGGGACAATTTCCTACAATGAGCAGTTCTTC,CASISDGTISYNEQFF
TRBV10-3,TRBJ2-3,once,-,TGTACCATCAGTAAAGGGAGCGGCAGTACAGATACGCAGTATTTT,CTISKGSGSTDTQYF
TRBV24-1,TRBJ1-5,once,TRBD1,TGTGCCAGCCGGGACAGGGTCACATATAGCAATCAGCCCCCGCATTTT,CASRDRVTYSNQPPHF